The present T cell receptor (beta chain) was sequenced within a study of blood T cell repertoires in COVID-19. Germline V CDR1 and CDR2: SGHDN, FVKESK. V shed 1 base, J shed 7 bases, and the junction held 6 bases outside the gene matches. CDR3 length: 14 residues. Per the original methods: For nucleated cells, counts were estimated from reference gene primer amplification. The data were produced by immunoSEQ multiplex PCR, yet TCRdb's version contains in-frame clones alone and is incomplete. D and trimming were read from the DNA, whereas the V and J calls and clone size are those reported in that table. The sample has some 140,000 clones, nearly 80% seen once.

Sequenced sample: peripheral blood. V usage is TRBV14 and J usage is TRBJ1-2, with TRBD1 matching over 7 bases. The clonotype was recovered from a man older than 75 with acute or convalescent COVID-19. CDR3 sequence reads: CASSQVVGGGGYTF. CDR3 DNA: TGTGCCAGCAGCCAAGTTGTAGGGGGCGGTGGCTACACCTTC.